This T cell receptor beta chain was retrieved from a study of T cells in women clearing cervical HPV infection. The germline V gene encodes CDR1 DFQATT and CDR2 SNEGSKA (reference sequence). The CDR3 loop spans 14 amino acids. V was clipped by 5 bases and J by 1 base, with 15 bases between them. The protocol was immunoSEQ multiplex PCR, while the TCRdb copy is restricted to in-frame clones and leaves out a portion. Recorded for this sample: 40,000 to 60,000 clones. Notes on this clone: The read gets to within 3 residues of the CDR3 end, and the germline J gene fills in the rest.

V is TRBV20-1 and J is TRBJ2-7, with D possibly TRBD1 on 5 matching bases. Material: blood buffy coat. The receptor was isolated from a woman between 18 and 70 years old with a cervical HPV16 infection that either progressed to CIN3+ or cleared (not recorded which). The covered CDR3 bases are TGCAGTGCTTCCTCTGGGGCAAATTCCTACGAG. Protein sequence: CSASSGANSYE. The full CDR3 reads CSASSGANSYEQYF.